This is a list of T cell receptor beta chains from one sample in a study of patients and donors after allogeneic stem cell transplantation. MiXCR, run by TCRdb on the RT-PCR reads, gives a single entry per CDR3 protein. The table lists some 200,000 distinct CDR3 sequences, more than 35% of them singletons. Source material: blood, either unsorted or a sorted T cell fraction (not recorded which). These receptors were taken from a human donor who was either an allogeneic HSCT recipient or a stem cell or donor lymphocyte infusion donor (not recorded which). It is not recorded whose cells these are; they may come from a transplant donor. Each CDR3 is given with its conserved first and last residue. A D gene is named only where the DNA matches it firmly. A clone size is listed for some rows: how often the clone was seen (once, few, many), or a class if it is expanded.

size	J	length	V	D	DNA	CDR3
few	TRBJ1-1	13	TRBV4-3	.	TGCGCCAGCGGAAAGGGGGAGGACACTGAAGCTTTCTTT	CASGKGEDTEAFF
few	TRBJ1-5	15	TRBV5-1	TRBD1	TGCGCCAGCAGCTCAACAGGGGATAGCAATCAGCCCCAGCATTTT	CASSSTGDSNQPQHF
.	TRBJ1-2	16	TRBV5-1	TRBD1	TGCGCCAGCAGCTTGGCGTCGGGGACAGCTAACTATGGCTACACCTTC	CASSLASGTANYGYTF
.	TRBJ1-1	14	TRBV20-1	.	TGCAGTGCTAGAGTTCCCGGATTGAACACTGAAGCTTTCTTT	CSARVPGLNTEAFF
few	TRBJ2-7	14	TRBV6-6	TRBD1	TGTGCCAGCAGTTGGGCAGGGGGCTCCTACGAGCAGTACTTC	CASSWAGGSYEQYF
.	TRBJ2-1	14	TRBV10-3	TRBD2	TGTGCCTCCACTAGCGGAAGCTCCTACAATGAGCAGTTCTTC	CASTSGSSYNEQFF
few	TRBJ1-2	14	TRBV7-2	TRBD1	TGTGCCAGCAGCTCTTATTCAGGGGGCCATGGCTACACCTTC	CASSSYSGGHGYTF
few	TRBJ2-5	16	TRBV13	.	TGTGCCAGCAGCTCCCTCGAGGCAAGCGGTCGTGAGACCCAGTACTTC	CASSSLEASGRETQYF
.	TRBJ1-2	14	TRBV4-3	.	TGCGCCAGCAGGACAGGTTCTGGCGCCTATGGCTACACCTTC	CASRTGSGAYGYTF
.	TRBJ2-7	14	TRBV12-3/TRBV12-4	.	TGTGCCAGCAGTTTCGGCGCAGGGGGGTACGAGCAGTACTTC	CASSFGAGGYEQYF
.	TRBJ1-1	15	TRBV28	.	TGTGCCAGCGATGGGAATCACAGAGAGAACACTGAAGCTTTCTTT	CASDGNHRENTEAFF
.	TRBJ2-3	14	TRBV9	.	TGTGCCAGCAGGGAGAGCTTTTCCACAGATACGCAGTATTTT	CASRESFSTDTQYF
.	TRBJ2-1	15	TRBV5-5	.	TGTGCCAGCAGCCCCCCTGGGTGGGGCTACAATGAGCAGTTCTTC	CASSPPGWGYNEQFF
.	TRBJ1-5	18	TRBV4-1	.	TGCGCCAGCAGCCAAGGACTGGGTAAAGGGGCCATAAATCAGCCCCAGCATTTT	CASSQGLGKGAINQPQHF
.	TRBJ1-5	15	TRBV20-1	.	TGCAGTGCTTCGCCCCAGGATTTTAGCAATCAGCCCCAGCATTTT	CSASPQDFSNQPQHF
.	TRBJ2-3	14	TRBV7-9	.	TGTGCCAGCAGCTGGCTCATAGGCGCAGATACGCAGTATTTT	CASSWLIGADTQYF
.	TRBJ2-2	15	TRBV6-5	.	TGTGCCAGCAGTATAACACACAGGCACACCGGGGAGCTGTTATTT	CASSITHRHTGELLF
.	TRBJ2-1	15	TRBV10-3	.	TGTGCCGTTGGGTTAGCAGAAAGCTCCTACAATGAGCAGTTCTTC	CAVGLAESSYNEQFF
.	TRBJ2-3	19	TRBV4-1	TRBD2	TGCGCCAGCAGCCAAGGGAGACTAGCGGGAGGAGATTACACAGATACGCAGTATTTT	CASSQGRLAGGDYTDTQYF
.	TRBJ1-2	14	TRBV7-9	.	TGTGCCAGCAGCGCCCGGACAGCATCCTATGGCTACACCTTC	CASSARTASYGYTF
.	TRBJ1-6	15	TRBV28	TRBD1	TGTGCCAGCAATGTGGACAGGGAGGGTAATTCACCCCTCCACTTT	CASNVDREGNSPLHF
.	TRBJ2-2	17	TRBV11-2	TRBD2	TGTGCCAGCAGTTGGGAGGGACGAACCGCTTCCACCGGGGAGCTGTTTTTT	CASSWEGRTASTGELFF
.	TRBJ1-1	15	TRBV27	.	TGTGCCAGCACCCCGCGGGGCACCTCACCCCTTGAAGCTTTCTTT	CASTPRGTSPLEAFF
few	TRBJ2-2	12	TRBV6-6	.	TGTGCCAGCCGGGTTTCGGACGGGGAGCTGTTTTTT	CASRVSDGELFF
.	TRBJ2-7	14	TRBV5-6	TRBD2	TGTGCCAGCAGCCCGACTAGCTTCGCCTACGAGCAGTACTTC	CASSPTSFAYEQYF
few	TRBJ1-2	12	TRBV12-3/TRBV12-4	.	TGTGCCAGCAGCCTCTCACCACTAAACTACACCTTC	CASSLSPLNYTF
.	TRBJ1-2	17	TRBV5-1	TRBD1	TGCGCCAGCAGCTTGTCTAGGACAGGGGAGGTTAACTATGGCTACACCTTC	CASSLSRTGEVNYGYTF
.	TRBJ1-1	11	TRBV7-9	.	TGTGCCAGCAGCCCCTACACTGAAGCTTTCTTT	CASSPYTEAFF
.	TRBJ1-1	15	TRBV20-1	TRBD1	TGCAGTGCTAGAGAGGGGACAGGGGGCAACACTGAAGCTTTCTTT	CSAREGTGGNTEAFF
.	TRBJ2-3	14	TRBV5-1	.	TGCGCCAGCAGCGAGGAGGGCCCCCCAGATACGCAGTATTTT	CASSEEGPPDTQYF
few	TRBJ1-2	14	TRBV29-1	.	TGCAGCGTTGAAGAAAGCAGGGTTAACTATGGCTACACCTTC	CSVEESRVNYGYTF
few	TRBJ1-1	14	TRBV28	.	TGTGCCAGCAGTTTAGGGGCTTCCAACACTGAAGCTTTCTTT	CASSLGASNTEAFF
.	TRBJ1-2	13	TRBV12-3/TRBV12-4	.	TGTGCCAGCAGCCCTACAGGCATCTATGGCTACACCTTC	CASSPTGIYGYTF
few	TRBJ2-5	14	TRBV29-1	.	TGCAGCGTTGGAATTCACAGGAACCAAGAGACCCAGTACTTC	CSVGIHRNQETQYF
once	TRBJ2-1	16	TRBV6-5	.	TGTGCCAGCAGTGGCGCCGGGACCCCTATTGACAATGAGCAGTTCTTC	CASSGAGTPIDNEQFF
.	TRBJ2-1	10	TRBV25-1	.	TGTGCCAGCGGCTCATATGAGCAGTTCTTC	CASGSYEQFF
.	TRBJ2-5	10	TRBV29-1	.	TGCAGCGTGGGGCAAGAGACCCAGTACTTC	CSVGQETQYF
few	TRBJ2-7	13	TRBV28	TRBD2	TGTGCCAGCTTGCTTACTAGCGAAGGGGAGCAGTACTTC	CASLLTSEGEQYF
once	TRBJ1-5	15	TRBV4-1	.	TGCGCCAGCAGCCAAGGGGGTATTAGAAATCAGCCCCAGCATTTT	CASSQGGIRNQPQHF
.	TRBJ1-1	15	TRBV4-3	.	TGCGCCAGCAGCCAAGTTGGGGGATTCGGAGGTGAAGCTTTCTTT	CASSQVGGFGGEAFF
.	TRBJ2-1	17	TRBV12-3/TRBV12-4	TRBD2	TGTGCCAGCAGATATACCGGGACTTGCGGGAGTTTAGGTGAGCAGTTCTTC	CASRYTGTCGSLGEQFF
few	TRBJ1-5	14	TRBV29-1	.	TGCAGCGTTGGAGGTGGGGCAGACAATCAGCCCCAGCATTTT	CSVGGGADNQPQHF
.	TRBJ2-3	13	TRBV12-3/TRBV12-4	.	TGTGCCAGCAGTACGGGACTGCCAGATACGCAGTATTTT	CASSTGLPDTQYF
few	TRBJ1-5	15	TRBV12-3/TRBV12-4	.	TGTGCCAGCAGTTTACTTGACAGGCCCCGGGAGCCCCAGCATTTT	CASSLLDRPREPQHF
few	TRBJ2-5	14	TRBV10-3	TRBD2	TGTGCCATCAGTGTCACGGGACTACTTGAGACCCAGTACTTC	CAISVTGLLETQYF
.	TRBJ1-5	19	TRBV24-1	.	TGTGCCACCAGTGACGCCCCATGGAGGTCAGGCAGGCCCAATCAGCCCCAGCATTTT	CATSDAPWRSGRPNQPQHF
once	TRBJ2-2	15	TRBV4-2	.	TGTGCCAGCAGCCAAGAGGCCCGACCCCCCGGGGAGCTGTTTTTT	CASSQEARPPGELFF
few	TRBJ1-4	15	TRBV28	TRBD1	TGTGCCAGCGGTGCGCCGGGACAGGGACGCGAAAAACTGTTTTTT	CASGAPGQGREKLFF
.	TRBJ1-1	13	TRBV5-1	.	TGCGCCAGCTGGGAGGGAGGGGACACTGAAGCTTTCTTT	CASWEGGDTEAFF
once	TRBJ1-1	17	TRBV6-6	TRBD1	TGTGCCAGCAGTTACTCGCTAGGACAGGGCCAGAACACTGAAGCTTTCTTT	CASSYSLGQGQNTEAFF
.	TRBJ2-7	20	TRBV7-9	TRBD1	TGTGCCAGCAGCTTAGCGTTACAGCGACGGACAGGGGAAAATTCCTACGAGCAGTACTTC	CASSLALQRRTGENSYEQYF
.	TRBJ1-1	14	TRBV7-9	.	TGTGCCAGCAGCGATCCGGGGGTGAACACTGAAGCTTTCTTT	CASSDPGVNTEAFF